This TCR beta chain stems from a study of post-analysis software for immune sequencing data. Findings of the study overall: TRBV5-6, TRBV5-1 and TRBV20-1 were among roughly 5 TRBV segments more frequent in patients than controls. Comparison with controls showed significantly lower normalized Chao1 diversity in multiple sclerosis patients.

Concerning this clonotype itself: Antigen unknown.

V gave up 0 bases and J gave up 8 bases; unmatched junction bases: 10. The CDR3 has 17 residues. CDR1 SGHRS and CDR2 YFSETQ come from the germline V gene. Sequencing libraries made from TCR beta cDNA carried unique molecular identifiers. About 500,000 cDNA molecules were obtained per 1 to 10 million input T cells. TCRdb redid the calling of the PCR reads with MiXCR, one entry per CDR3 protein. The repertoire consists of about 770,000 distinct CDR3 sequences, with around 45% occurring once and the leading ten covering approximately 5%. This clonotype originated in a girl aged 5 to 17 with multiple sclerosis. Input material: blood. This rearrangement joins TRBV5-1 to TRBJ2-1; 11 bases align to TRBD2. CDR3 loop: CASSLVVAGGPSYEQFF. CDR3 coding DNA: TGCGCCAGCAGCTTGGTCGTAGCGGGAGGGCCGAGCTATGAGCAGTTCTTC.